Included here is one TCR beta chain sequence, with context. Its antigen is undetermined. Healthy bone marrow donors made up the donor group. This sample was taken from a study of cytomegalovirus exposure and HLA in healthy donors. Study-level points and caveats: It was only CMV serostatus that was available as immune exposure information.

CDR1 is SGHVS, CDR2 FQNEAQ, per germline. This CDR3 comprises 15 residues. Trimming left V 1 base short and J 0 bases short, with 9 bases between. The PCR ran on 60 Vbeta and 13 Jbeta primers. Repertoires were generated with immunoSEQ multiplex PCR, while TCRdb's copy carries only in-frame clones and drops some. Of about 190,000 clones listed, 65% to 85% were seen once; the top ten hold approximately 2.3%. V gene TRBV7-8 combines with J gene TRBJ1-1; D is unclear. The clonotype was recovered from a male donor in good health and CMV-seronegative. What was sequenced was PBMCs. The CDR3 reads CASSLGFRMNTEAFF. The DNA for the CDR3 is TGTGCCAGCAGCTTAGGGTTCAGAATGAACACTGAAGCTTTCTTT.